This entry lists 32 T cell receptor beta chains sequenced from one sample in a study of T cell changes during pregnancy in multiple sclerosis. Sequencing used immunoSEQ multiplex PCR; TCRdb keeps in-frame clones, though not all of them. In the table there are roughly 58,000 clones, around 92% of which are singletons. This specimen consisted of CD4+ T cells from peripheral blood mononuclear cells, obtained after pregnancy. The receptors originated from a female donor in good health, enrolled as a control in a pregnancy study.

The chain links TRBV5-1 to TRBJ2-2; TRBD1 might be the D (6 bases). CDR3 length: 14 residues. V was trimmed by 4 bases and J by 8 bases, leaving 15 bases between them. Looked up from germline, CDR1 is SGHRS and CDR2 is YFSETQ. The CDR3 region has the DNA TGCGCCAGCAGCCCAGGGGACGGATTGGGGGAGCTGTTTTTT. Protein sequence: CASSPGDGLGELFF.

V gene TRBV4-3 combines with J gene TRBJ1-5; 7 bases fit TRBD1. This CDR3 region has 18 residues. CDR1 and CDR2 (germline): LGHNA, YSLEER. Trimming at V came to 1 base and at J to 1 base, leaving 10 bases not matched to a gene. For the CDR3, the DNA is TGCGCCAGCAGCCAAGTCCGAGGGGGCGATGGGAGCAATCAGCCCCAGCATTTT. Its translation is CASSQVRGGDGSNQPQHF.

J is TRBJ1-5 and V is TRBV12-5, with unresolved D. V gave up 5 bases and J gave up 9 bases, with 14 bases separating them. This CDR3 comprises 13 residues. Germline-derived CDR1 and CDR2 are LGHNT and FRNRAP. CDR3 DNA: TGTGCTAGTGGTCTAAAACGGGAGACGCCCCAGCATTTT. It encodes CASGLKRETPQHF. The whole variable domain, remainder taken from reference TRBV12-5 and TRBJ1-5, is DARVTQTPRHKVTEMGQEVTMRCQPILGHNTVFWYRQTMMQGLELLAYFRNRAPLDDSGMPKDRFSAEMPDATLATLKIQPSEPRDSAVYFCASGLKRETPQHFGDGTRLSIL.

The rearrangement joins TRBV29-1 to TRBJ1-2; 7 bases align to TRBD1. Losses at the gene ends were 4 bases for V and 0 bases for J; bases not matched to a gene: 8. The CDR3 sequence is 15 residues long. The germline V gene has CDR1 SQVTM and CDR2 ANQGSEA. CDR3 nucleotides: TGCAGCGTTGGACAGGGAAGAGGGACTAACTATGGCTACACCTTC. Translation gives CSVGQGRGTNYGYTF. Combining the CDR3 with reference TRBV29-1 and TRBJ1-2 gives the whole variable domain SAVISQKPSRDICQRGTSLTIQCQVDSQVTMMFWYRQQPGQSLTLIATANQGSEATYESGFVIDKFPISRPNLTFSTLTVSNMSPEDSSIYLCSVGQGRGTNYGYTFGSGTRLTVV.

This clone has only a few counts. The V call is TRBV30, the J call TRBJ1-1; TRBD1 aligns across 8 bases. Germline V gene lookup returns CDR1 GTSNPN and CDR2 SVGIG (reference sequence). V dropped 4 bases and J dropped 3; count of bases not matched to a gene: 4. The CDR3 is 13 residues long. The CDR3 DNA reads as TGTGCCTGGACAGGGGGCTGGTACACTGAAGCTTTCTTT. This translates into CAWTGGWYTEAFF.

The chain recombines TRBV6-1 with TRBJ2-3; possible D gene TRBD2, 5 bases. V dropped 7 bases and J dropped 0 bases, with 11 bases sitting between them. Germline CDR1 and CDR2: MNHNS and SASEGT. CDR3 length equals 14 residues. As DNA, the CDR3 is TGTGCCAGCATTCGCGGGCCCAGCACAGATACGCAGTATTTT. The encoded protein is CASIRGPSTDTQYF.

The V gene is TRBV7-2, the J gene TRBJ1-4, with 7 nucleotides matching TRBD1. Germline loops: CDR1 SGHTA, CDR2 FQGNSA. This CDR3 is built from 15 residues. Trimming cost V 5 bases and J 2 bases; bases outside gene matches: 5. CDR3 coding DNA: TGTGCCAGCAGCCTCCAACAGGGGACTAATGAAAAACTGTTTTTT. Its protein product is CASSLQQGTNEKLFF. Complete variable domain (other parts from reference TRBV7-2 and TRBJ1-4): GAGVSQSPSNKVTEKGKDVELRCDPISGHTALYWYRQSLGQGLEFLIYFQGNSAPDKSGLPSDRFSAERTGGSVSTLTIQRTQQEDSAVYLCASSLQQGTNEKLFFGSGTQLSVL.

This clone was seen once. A junction end diverges from the germline sequence, so it may reflect a read error. The chain recombines TRBV15 with TRBJ1-5; no clear D gene. In germline, CDR1 is LNHNV, CDR2 YYDKDF (reference sequence). This CDR3 is 15 amino acids long. The CDR3 here is CATRRGGGSNQPQHF. The CDR3 DNA is TGTGCCACCAGAAGAGGAGGAGGTTCCAATCAGCCCCAGCATTTT.

The J gene is TRBJ1-2, the V gene TRBV15; weak D call: TRBD1 (5 bases). CDR1 LNHNV and CDR2 YYDKDF come from the germline V gene (reference sequence). Between the trimmed V and J ends, which lost 5 bases and 8 bases, there was a span of 15 bases. The CDR3 is 13 residues long. DNA for the CDR3: TGTGCCACCAGCTCTCCAGGGTGGGTCGGCTACACCTTC. This sequence encodes CATSSPGWVGYTF. Using reference TRBV15 and TRBJ1-2 for the parts outside the CDR3, the full variable domain is DAMVIQNPRYQVTQFGKPVTLSCSQTLNHNVMYWYQQKSSQAPKLLFHYYDKDFNNEADTPDNFQSRRPNTSFCFLDIRSPGLGDTAMYLCATSSPGWVGYTFGSGTRLTVV.

The CDR3 nucleotides are TGTGCCAGCAGCCAAGGGGCCGAGCAGTACTTC. Translated, it gives CASSQGAEQYF. The chain has TRBV14 and TRBJ2-7, with D hard to call. The germline V gene has CDR1 SGHDN and CDR2 FVKESK. Trimming removed 1 base at V and 6 bases at J, with 4 bases between. The CDR3 extends over 11 amino acids.

The chain employs TRBV6-5 and TRBJ1-3; D ambiguous. V was shortened by 6 bases and J by 2 bases, with 5 bases between the two germline ends. CDR1 MNHEY and CDR2 SVGAGI come from the germline V gene. There are 12 residues in the CDR3. CDR3 DNA sequence: TGTGCCAGCAGGGCCCCTGGAAACACCATATATTTT. Translation: CASRAPGNTIYF.

The chain recombines TRBV5-6 with TRBJ2-3, with D perhaps matching TRBD1 (5 bases). The CDR3 is 14 residues long. V was cut by 0 bases and J by 4 bases, with 9 bases left in between. CDR1 and CDR2 (germline): SGHDT, YYEEEE. Here the CDR3 DNA reads TGTGCCAGCAGCTTGGAGCAGGGTGCAGATACGCAGTATTTT. It is translated as CASSLEQGADTQYF.

This clone was seen just once. The chain combines TRBV11-2 with TRBJ1-1; D possibly corresponds to TRBD1 (5 bases). With 2 bases removed from V and 1 base from J, the gap between germline ends came to 17 bases. CDR1 is SGHAT, CDR2 FQNNGV, per germline. The length of the CDR3 is 17 residues. The CDR3: CASSLLNQGGRNTEAFF. The CDR3 DNA sequence: TGTGCCAGCAGCTTACTAAACCAGGGAGGGAGGAACACTGAAGCTTTCTTT. Drawing the rest from reference TRBV11-2 and TRBJ1-1, the complete variable domain is EAGVAQSPRYKIIEKRQSVAFWCNPISGHATLYWYQQILGQGPKLLIQFQNNGVVDDSQLPKDRFSAERLKGVDSTLKIQPAKLEDSAVYLCASSLLNQGGRNTEAFFGQGTRLTVV.

The chain employs TRBV7-2 and TRBJ2-5; no firm D call. Deletions cut 5 bases from V and 5 bases from J, with 9 bases between. The CDR3 consists of 12 residues. Germline V gene data show CDR1 as SGHTA and CDR2 as FQGNSA. CDR3 nucleotide sequence: TGTGCCAGCAGCCCGCTTCGGGAGACCCAGTACTTC. The encoded protein is CASSPLRETQYF.

The chain employs TRBV5-6 and TRBJ2-1; 8 nucleotides match TRBD1. The CDR3 is 16 residues long. V dropped 1 base and J dropped 2; count of bases not matched to a gene: 5. Germline-derived CDR1 and CDR2 are SGHDT and YYEEEE. CDR3 coding DNA: TGTGCCAGCAGCTTGTGGACAGGGATCGCCTACAATGAGCAGTTCTTC. As protein: CASSLWTGIAYNEQFF.

This clone showed up just once. One end of the junction fails to match germline, which may point to a read error. The genes are TRBV6-1 and TRBJ1-1; TRBD1 might be the D (6 bases). The length of the CDR3 is 12 residues. Germline V gene lookup returns CDR1 MNHNS and CDR2 SASEGT. The CDR3 DNA sequence: TGTGCCAGCAGTGAAGCATCGAACAGGGTAGACTTT. It translates to CASSEASNRVDF.

This rearrangement joins TRBV7-9 to TRBJ1-2; 7 nucleotides line up with TRBD1. Germline V CDR1 and CDR2: SEHNR, FQNEAQ (reference sequence). V lost 5 bases, J lost 10 bases, and 13 bases stayed unmatched. The CDR3 has 14 amino acids. The CDR3, as DNA: TGTGCCAGCAGCCGAAGACAGGGTCCCGGGGACTACACCTTC. It translates to CASSRRQGPGDYTF. Drawing the rest from reference TRBV7-9 and TRBJ1-2, the complete variable domain is DTGVSQNPRHKITKRGQNVTFRCDPISEHNRLYWYRQTLGQGPEFLTYFQNEAQLEKSRLLSDRFSAERPKGSFSTLEIQRTEQGDSAMYLCASSRRQGPGDYTFGSGTRLTVV.

The rearrangement joins TRBV5-6 to TRBJ1-2, with D possibly TRBD1 on 5 matching bases. This CDR3 comprises 14 residues. Trimming removed 0 bases from V and 4 bases from J, with 10 bases in between. Germline V gene sequence: CDR1 SGHDT, CDR2 YYEEEE. The DNA of the CDR3 is TGTGCCAGCAGCTTGGCAGGGCGAGGCTATGGCTACACCTTC. Protein sequence: CASSLAGRGYGYTF.

V is TRBV5-8 and J is TRBJ2-1, with D possibly TRBD1 on 5 matching bases. There are 14 residues in the CDR3. V shed 6 bases and J shed 4 bases, with 14 bases lying between them. Germline V lookup: CDR1 SGHTS, CDR2 YDEGEE. Here the CDR3 reads CASTLGLAYNEQFF. For the CDR3, the DNA is TGTGCCAGCACCCTGGGGCTTGCATACAATGAGCAGTTCTTC.

This clone appeared once. The V call is TRBV28, the J call TRBJ2-7; D call uncertain. The CDR3 totals 16 residues. The germline CDR1 and CDR2 sequences are MDHEN and SYDVKM. Trimming stripped 6 bases from V and 1 base from J, with 19 bases between. The CDR3 DNA reads as TGTGCCAGCAGAGGAGCCACCCCTATAACATCCTACGAGCAGTACTTC. The encoded protein is CASRGATPITSYEQYF.

The chain recombines TRBV6-5 with TRBJ1-5, with a possible D match to TRBD1 (5 bases). Trimming took 0 bases from V and 7 from J, leaving 10 bases between them. This CDR3 has 14 amino acids. Germline CDR1 reads MNHEY; CDR2 reads SVGAGI. CDR3 nucleotide sequence: TGTGCCAGCAGTTACTCCGGGGGGAAGCAGCCCCAGCATTTT. Translating it yields CASSYSGGKQPQHF.

The chain combines TRBV10-3 with TRBJ2-5; a possible D gene is TRBD2 (7 bases). V was cut by 0 bases and J by 4 bases, with 21 bases left in between. The germline V gene encodes CDR1 ENHRY and CDR2 SYGVKD. The CDR3 runs to 18 residues. The CDR3 DNA follows: TGTGCCATCAGTGAGTCTCGGGGGGCAGGACGTCGGGGAGAGACCCAGTACTTC. The encoded protein is CAISESRGAGRRGETQYF.

This rearrangement joins TRBV18 to TRBJ2-1, with D tentatively TRBD1 (6 bases). The CDR3 spans 14 residues. The germline V gene has CDR1 KGHSH and CDR2 LQKENI. Trimming removed 3 bases at V and 6 bases at J, with 12 bases between. The DNA for the CDR3 is TGTGCCAGCTCACCCCGGGACATAACCAATGAGCAGTTCTTC. It yields the protein CASSPRDITNEQFF. The full variable domain, with the rest looked up from reference TRBV18 and TRBJ2-1, is NAGVMQNPRHLVRRRGQEARLRCSPMKGHSHVYWYRQLPEEGLKFMVYLQKENIIDESGMPKERFSAEFPKEGPSILRIQQVVRGDSAAYFCASSPRDITNEQFFGPGTRLTVL.

The chain combines TRBV11-2 with TRBJ2-2, with 7 bases lining up with TRBD1. The CDR3 has 15 residues. V lost 5 bases and J lost 4; bases outside the gene matches: 7. Germline V gives CDR1 SGHAT, CDR2 FQNNGV. DNA of the CDR3: TGTGCCAGCAGCCCCCCAGGGGGACGCACCGGGGAGCTGTTTTTT. This codes for CASSPPGGRTGELFF.

The chain has TRBV7-9 and TRBJ2-5; 7 nucleotides match TRBD2. V shed 4 bases and J 2 bases; nucleotides not matched to a gene: 4. Germline V gene sequence: CDR1 SEHNR, CDR2 FQNEAQ (reference sequence). This CDR3 has 14 amino acids. CDR3 nucleotide sequence: TGTGCCAGCAGCTCAAGCGGGACTCAAGAGACCCAGTACTTC. This translates into CASSSSGTQETQYF.

The J gene is TRBJ2-3, the V gene TRBV7-6; the D is unclear. Germline V gene lookup returns CDR1 SGHVS and CDR2 FNYEAQ. The V gene lost 5 bases and the J gene lost 0 bases, with 12 bases spanning the gap. The CDR3 has 15 residues. The CDR3 DNA reads TGTGCCAGCAGCCCCCGTGGCTCTAGCACAGATACGCAGTATTTT. As protein: CASSPRGSSTDTQYF.

The rearrangement uses TRBV6-1 and TRBJ2-2; D is unclear. The CDR3 covers 16 residues. Germline assignment: CDR1 MNHNS and CDR2 SASEGT. The V end was cut by 0 bases, the J end by 5 bases, with 13 bases between. In DNA, the CDR3 is TGTGCCAGCAGTGAAGCGGTCGTTTTCGGTACCGGGGAGCTGTTTTTT. The encoded protein is CASSEAVVFGTGELFF.

The chain carries TRBV6-6 and TRBJ2-6; D gene uncertain. This CDR3 contains 16 residues. V lost 8 bases and J lost 1, with 15 bases in between. Per the germline V gene, CDR1 is MNHNY and CDR2 is SVGAGI (reference sequence). The CDR3 loop is CASSATLPSGANVLTF. In DNA form, the CDR3 reads TGTGCCAGCTCTGCGACATTACCTTCTGGGGCCAACGTCCTGACTTTC.

This clone is a singleton in its sample. The chain combines TRBV27 with TRBJ2-3; the match to TRBD2 covers 12 bases. In germline, CDR1 is MNHEY, CDR2 SMNVEV (reference sequence). V shed 4 bases, J shed 5 bases, and the junction held 7 bases outside the gene matches. The CDR3 consists of 16 residues. CDR3 nucleotide sequence: TGTGCCAGCAGTTCCACCACGGGACTAGCGGGAGATACGCAGTATTTT. Residues: CASSSTTGLAGDTQYF.

The chain recombines TRBV15 with TRBJ1-2; weak D call: TRBD1 (5 bases). The CDR3 runs 13 residues. The V gene lost 3 bases and the J gene lost 7 bases, with 12 bases spanning the gap. Germline CDR1 is LNHNV and CDR2 is YYDKDF (reference sequence). The CDR3 is CATSSARGSGYTF. DNA of the CDR3: TGTGCCACCAGCAGTGCAAGGGGTTCTGGCTACACCTTC. The variable domain in full, completed from reference TRBV15 and TRBJ1-2, reads DAMVIQNPRYQVTQFGKPVTLSCSQTLNHNVMYWYQQKSSQAPKLLFHYYDKDFNNEADTPDNFQSRRPNTSFCFLDIRSPGLGDTAMYLCATSSARGSGYTFGSGTRLTVV.

This clone was picked up a small number of times. V gene TRBV6-5 combines with J gene TRBJ2-7; TRBD2 is a possible D gene (5 bases). There are 15 residues in the CDR3. V was cut by 2 bases and J by 3 bases, with 14 bases left in between. Germline-derived CDR1 and CDR2 are MNHEY and SVGAGI. CDR3 sequence reads: CASSYQADGFYEQYF. The CDR3 coding sequence is TGTGCCAGCAGTTACCAAGCGGACGGATTCTACGAGCAGTACTTC.

V is TRBV5-1 and J is TRBJ1-5; D unresolved. Germline V gene sequence: CDR1 SGHRS, CDR2 YFSETQ. The ends were cut back, 4 bases at V and 1 base at J, with 9 bases in the middle. The CDR3 is made up of 14 amino acids. The DNA for the CDR3 is TGCGCCAGCAGCGAATCGGGGAGCAATCAGCCCCAGCATTTT. It is translated as CASSESGSNQPQHF. Complete variable domain (other parts from reference TRBV5-1 and TRBJ1-5): KAGVTQTPRYLIKTRGQQVTLSCSPISGHRSVSWYQQTPGQGLQFLFEYFSETQRNKGNFPGRFSGRQFSNSRSEMNVSTLELGDSALYLCASSESGSNQPQHFGDGTRLSIL.